A selection of T cell receptor beta chains follows, all from one sample in a study of shared T cell receptors in the human thymus. Clones were read by immunoSEQ multiplex PCR, and TCRdb kept only the in-frame ones, dropping some. Of just under 550,000 clones listed, around 82% are singletons. This sample was shared with a second study, whose subject was human thymus T cells.

The sample was thymocytes. The receptors come from a boy younger than two with a congenital heart defect. Each CDR3 is given with its conserved first and last residue. D genes are given only for firm matches. Some rows have no size entry. The others give once, few or many, or a class for an expanded clone.

J gene | D gene | clone size | V gene | CDR3 DNA | CDR3 protein
TRBJ1-5 | NA | once | TRBV12-5 | TGTGCTAGTGGTTTGACCCGGACAGCTTACACCAATAGCAATCAGCCCCAGCATTTT | CASGLTRTAYTNSNQPQHF
TRBJ2-7 | NA | few | TRBV7-2 | TGTGCCAGCGGCCAGGTGGCAGGGGACGGGGAGCAGTACTTC | CASGQVAGDGEQYF
TRBJ2-3 | TRBD2 | NA | TRBV5-1 | TGCGCCAGCAGCCCCAACTTGGGACTAGCGGGCTTTCTCACAGATACGCAGTATTTT | CASSPNLGLAGFLTDTQYF
TRBJ2-5 | TRBD2 | NA | TRBV28 | TGTGCCAGCAGTCTCCGAGGGACTAGCGGGACCCTAGGCGGAGAGACCCAGTACTTC | CASSLRGTSGTLGGETQYF
TRBJ2-7 | NA | NA | TRBV5-1 | TGCGCCAGCAGCCGGGACTTCTTTAGGCGCGAGCAGTACTTC | CASSRDFFRREQYF
TRBJ2-3 | TRBD1 | NA | TRBV25-1 | TGTGCCAGCAGTGAATATGCCCCACAGGGGAAAGATACGCAGTATTTT | CASSEYAPQGKDTQYF
TRBJ1-3 | NA | NA | TRBV4-2 | TGTGCCAGCAGCACACACCGGGACTCTGGAAACACCATATATTTT | CASSTHRDSGNTIYF
TRBJ2-7 | NA | once | TRBV11-2 | TGTGCCAGCAGCCCAGGCGGAGGAAACGAGCAGTACTTC | CASSPGGGNEQYF
TRBJ2-7 | NA | NA | TRBV5-1 | TGCGCCAGCAGCTTGGATAGGGGTCCGTACGAGCAGTACTTC | CASSLDRGPYEQYF
TRBJ2-3 | TRBD2 | NA | TRBV4-1 | TGCGCCAGCAGCCAAGATGAGAGCGGGGGAGGGACAGATACGCAGTATTTT | CASSQDESGGGTDTQYF
TRBJ1-4 | TRBD1 | NA | TRBV30 | TGTGCCTGGAGTGTGGACAGGGGGGGTGAAAAACTGTTTTTT | CAWSVDRGGEKLFF
TRBJ2-1 | NA | NA | TRBV4-3 | TGCGCCAGCAGCCAATCAAGGGGCGATGAGCAGTTCTTC | CASSQSRGDEQFF
TRBJ2-2 | NA | few | TRBV18 | TGTGCCAGCTCACCCCAGAACACCGGGGAGCTGTTTTTT | CASSPQNTGELFF
TRBJ2-1 | NA | NA | TRBV21-1 | TGTGCCAGCAGCAAAAGGAGGGAGAAGGGATACAATGAGCAGTTCTTC | CASSKRREKGYNEQFF
TRBJ2-1 | TRBD2 | NA | TRBV5-4 | TGTGCCAGCAGTTATTCCACTAGCGGCGGGAATGAGCAGTTCTTC | CASSYSTSGGNEQFF
TRBJ2-7 | TRBD1 | NA | TRBV7-8 | TGTGCCAGCAGCTTAAACAGGGGCGGGTACGAGCAGTACTTC | CASSLNRGGYEQYF
TRBJ1-1 | TRBD1 | NA | TRBV10-3 | TGTGCCATCAGTGAGCCGTCGGACAGGGGAAGATTGGGGAACACTGAAGCTTTCTTT | CAISEPSDRGRLGNTEAFF
TRBJ2-5 | TRBD1 | NA | TRBV2 | TGTGCCAGCAGTCGGGACAGGGCCCAAGAGACCCAGTACTTC | CASSRDRAQETQYF
TRBJ2-3 | TRBD2 | NA | TRBV10-3 | TGTGCCATCAGTGAACTAGCGGGAGGTACAGATACGCAGTATTTT | CAISELAGGTDTQYF
TRBJ2-7 | NA | NA | TRBV4-2 | TGTGCCAGCAGCCACGGGGGACAGCGGGAGCAGTACTTC | CASSHGGQREQYF
TRBJ2-5 | TRBD1 | NA | TRBV15 | TGTGCCACCAGCGAGCACAGGGGAAGAGGGACCCAGTACTTC | CATSEHRGRGTQYF
TRBJ2-7 | NA | NA | TRBV27 | TGTGCCAGCAGTTTATTCGGGACTCGAACCTACGAGCAGTACTTC | CASSLFGTRTYEQYF